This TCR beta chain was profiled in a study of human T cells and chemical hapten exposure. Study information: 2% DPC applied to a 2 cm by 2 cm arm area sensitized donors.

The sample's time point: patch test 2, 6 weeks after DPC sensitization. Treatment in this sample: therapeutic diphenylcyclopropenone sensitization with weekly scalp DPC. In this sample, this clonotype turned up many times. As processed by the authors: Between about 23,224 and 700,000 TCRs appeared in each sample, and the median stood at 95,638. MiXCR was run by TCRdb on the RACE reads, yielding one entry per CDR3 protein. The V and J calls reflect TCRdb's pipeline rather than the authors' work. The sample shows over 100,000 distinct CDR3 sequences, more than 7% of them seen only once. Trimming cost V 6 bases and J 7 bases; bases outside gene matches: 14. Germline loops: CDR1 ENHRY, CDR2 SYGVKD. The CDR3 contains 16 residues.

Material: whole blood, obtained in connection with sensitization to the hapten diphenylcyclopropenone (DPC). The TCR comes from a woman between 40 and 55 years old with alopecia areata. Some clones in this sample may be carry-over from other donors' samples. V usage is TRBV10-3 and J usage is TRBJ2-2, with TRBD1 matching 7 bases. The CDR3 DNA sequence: TGTGCCATCAGGCCCACAGGGGCGAAGTGGGGCGGGGAGCTGTTTTTT. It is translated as CAIRPTGAKWGGELFF.